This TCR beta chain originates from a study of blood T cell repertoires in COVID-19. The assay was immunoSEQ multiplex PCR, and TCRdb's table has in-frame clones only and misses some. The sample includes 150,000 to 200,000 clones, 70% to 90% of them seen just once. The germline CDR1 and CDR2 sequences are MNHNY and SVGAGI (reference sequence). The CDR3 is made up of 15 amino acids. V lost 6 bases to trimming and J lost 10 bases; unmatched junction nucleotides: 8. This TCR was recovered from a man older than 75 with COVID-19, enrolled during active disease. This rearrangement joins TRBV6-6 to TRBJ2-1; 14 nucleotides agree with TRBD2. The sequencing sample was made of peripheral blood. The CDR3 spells CASSQTSGGAYEQFF. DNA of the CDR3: TGTGCCAGCAGCCAGACTAGCGGGGGGGCGTACGAGCAGTTCTTC.